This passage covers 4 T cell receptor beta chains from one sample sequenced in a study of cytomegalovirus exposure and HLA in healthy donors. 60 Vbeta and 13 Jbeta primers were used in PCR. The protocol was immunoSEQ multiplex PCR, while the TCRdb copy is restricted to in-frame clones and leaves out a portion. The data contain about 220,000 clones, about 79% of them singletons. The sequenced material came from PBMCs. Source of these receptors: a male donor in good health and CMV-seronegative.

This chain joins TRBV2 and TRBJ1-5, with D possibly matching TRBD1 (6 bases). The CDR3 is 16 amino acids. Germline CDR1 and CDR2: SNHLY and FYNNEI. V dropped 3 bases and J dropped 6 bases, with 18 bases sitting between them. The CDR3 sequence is CASSDVQGQGGQPQHF. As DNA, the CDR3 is TGTGCCAGCAGTGATGTTCAGGGTCAAGGGGGTCAGCCCCAGCATTTT.

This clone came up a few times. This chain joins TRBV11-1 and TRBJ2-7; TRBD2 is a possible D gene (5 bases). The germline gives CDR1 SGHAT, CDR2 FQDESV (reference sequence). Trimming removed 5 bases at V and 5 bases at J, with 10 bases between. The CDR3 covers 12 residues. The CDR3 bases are TGTGCCAGCAGCCTCGGGGAAAACGAGCAGTACTTC. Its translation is CASSLGENEQYF.

The CDR3 loop is CASTQPGRGPNEKLFF. CDR3 coding DNA: TGTGCCAGCACCCAGCCCGGCAGGGGACCTAATGAAAAACTGTTTTTT. The rearrangement links TRBV7-8 to TRBJ1-4, with D perhaps matching TRBD1 (6 bases). Germline-derived CDR1 and CDR2 are SGHVS and FQNEAQ. The V and J ends lost 7 bases and 3 bases respectively, with 18 bases between them. CDR3 length equals 16 residues. Drawing the rest from reference TRBV7-8 and TRBJ1-4, the complete variable domain is GAGVSQSPRYKVAKRGQDVALRCDPISGHVSLFWYQQALGQGPEFLTYFQNEAQLDKSGLPSDRFFAERPEGSVSTLKIQRTQQEDSAVYLCASTQPGRGPNEKLFFGSGTQLSVL.

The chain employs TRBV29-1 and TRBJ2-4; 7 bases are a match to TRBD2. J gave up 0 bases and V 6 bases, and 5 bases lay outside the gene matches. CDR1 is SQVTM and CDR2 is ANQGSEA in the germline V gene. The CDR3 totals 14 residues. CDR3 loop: CSVREALAKNIQYF. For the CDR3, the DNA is TGCAGCGTCCGGGAGGCCCTAGCCAAAAACATTCAGTACTTC.